A single T cell receptor (beta chain) is shown here with its context. The antigen is undetermined. In TCRdb, the multiplex PCR reads were re-called with MiXCR into one record per CDR3 protein. This sample carries about 110,000 distinct CDR3 sequences, more than 30% of them seen once, and the ten largest clones take approximately 6%. This record belongs to a study of breast tumors, draining lymph nodes, adjacent tissues. Axillary draining lymph nodes of breast cancer patients supplied the node samples. Study results and limitations: Most tumor T cells seemingly derive from lymph node, then expand in tumor. Luminal-like breast cancer showed significantly higher tumor–nontumor repertoire similarity than basal-like. Tumors had less TCR diversity than lymph nodes, more than nontumor tissue.

Germline-derived CDR1 and CDR2 are SQVTM and ANQGSEA. V lost 8 bases to trimming and J lost 0 bases, with 14 bases between them. This CDR3 contains 14 residues. Sequenced: axillary lymph node tissue. The receptor's source is a female donor with breast cancer. Some clones in this sample may be carry-over from other donors' samples. The chain joins TRBV29-1 to TRBJ2-1; TRBD1 or TRBD2 may be the D gene (5 bases each). This chain's CDR3 is CSLAQGTSYNEQFF. The CDR3 DNA follows: TGCAGCTTAGCGCAGGGAACCTCCTACAATGAGCAGTTCTTC.